The following is a T cell receptor beta chain sequence with its context. In its sample, this clonotype was seen many times. Its target antigen remains unknown. Qualities for individual bases were not recorded, and no much larger clone is one base off. TCR beta CDR3 regions were amplified from RNA transcripts. The TCR CDR3 was subjected to a first round of RT-PCR using the HTBI primer set and the Qiagen OneStep RT-PCR kit. Libraries were constructed in a second round of multiplex PCR, after which size selection and purification were carried out. Libraries were sequenced paired-end with 100 bp reads on an Illumina HiSeq2000. The original methods were these. SOAPnuke was used to process the raw data, removing reads that contained adapters or uncalled bases, had a mean Phred below 15, or lacked an exact match to the constant primer or identifier. High-quality paired reads were merged with COPE v1.2.5, and unique nucleotide sequences were defined as clonotypes. MiTCR v1.1 was used to align clonotypes to the IMGT TRBV, TRBD and TRBJ reference segments. Analysis was restricted to V-J combinations with a frequency above 0.0001, which covered 99% to 99.2% of repertoires. The TCS score was defined as F50 (clonal expansion) divided by E x V (chaos), with BLOSUM62-based TCRdist calculated between CDR3 peptides within each V-J. Welch's t-statistics and random forest reduced around 520 V-J features to about 12, which were used in a naive Bayes classifier (R e1071). Using fastp trimming at Q25 and MiXCR clonotype assembly, TCRdb reanalyzed the public sequencing data and kept in-frame beta chains. Each CDR3 protein appears once, grouped with its most common genes and DNA. In this record, the V and J calls reflect TCRdb's handling and not the investigators' own analysis. For this sample there are 700,000 or so distinct CDR3 sequences; 16% appear just once. Under 9.5% of the sample goes to the ten largest clones.

A patient counted as having stable Graves' hyperthyroidism if no progression to ophthalmopathy occurred over 18 months of follow-up. Hyperthyroidism patients were aged 18 to 65 years and newly diagnosed, with disease duration of less than 2 months. Patients with uncontrolled infections, other autoimmune diseases, pregnancy or lactation were excluded. Diagnoses were based on clinical symptoms, serum thyroxine and TRAb, thyroid ultrasound and orbital computed tomography. Ficoll-Paque density gradient centrifugation was used to isolate PBMCs from about 10 ml of fresh peripheral blood. Total RNA was extracted using Trizol reagent, and RNA quality was assessed on an Agilent 2100 Bioanalyzer. At the junction V is shortened by 7 bases and J by 0 bases, with 10 bases in between. The CDR3 measures 14 amino acids from cysteine to phenylalanine. Only the CDR3 DNA is retained, 42 bases long and in frame from the first base. For CDR1 and CDR2, the germline V gene lists MNHEY and SVGEGT.

This specimen belongs to a study of T cells in Graves' hyperthyroidism and ophthalmopathy (dated by TCRdb to about 2019). Regarding the complete study: Peripheral blood samples were taken at the time of initial diagnosis, prior to any treatment. To identify TCR V-J signatures that set the groups apart, the researchers used a discovery cohort of 100 patients, made up of under 45 with Graves' ophthalmopathy and 57 with stable Graves' hyperthyroidism. Whether ophthalmopathy could be predicted prospectively was tested in an independent validation cohort made up of under 20 hyperthyroidism patients plus 17 patients who later progressed to ophthalmopathy. For training and testing, the 100 or so patients in the discovery cohort were randomly divided in a 7:3 ratio. In about 6 Graves' hyperthyroidism patients, the study also compared T-cell repertoires from thyroid tissue with T-cell repertoires from blood. After sampling, hyperthyroidism patients received methimazole starting at 30 mg daily, and ophthalmopathy patients received high-dose intravenous methylprednisolone. TCR Vbeta CDR3 sequencing of 120 to 150 peripheral blood samples (43 ophthalmopathy, 75 hyperthyroidism and around 17 progressor patients) is reported in the paper.

The study at large found these results: Most expanded thyroid clonotypes (frequency above 0.001) were also detected in blood, a finding suggesting that blood repertoires may reflect thyroid immune responses. In validation, the model predicted progression to ophthalmopathy a median of about 6 months before onset, with about 67% sensitivity and more than 72% specificity. Sample size was not statistically predetermined, and investigators were not blinded to group allocation. Ophthalmopathy was separated from stable hyperthyroidism by a 13 V-J signature model, with 85% to 90% sensitivity and roughly 81% specificity obtained in cross-validation and 80%/75% obtained in testing.

The source is a man between 18 and 35 years old with Graves' hyperthyroidism. The chain is assembled from TRBV6-2 or TRBV6-3 and TRBJ2-1; no confident D gene assignment can be made. Specimen: blood. The sequenced DNA is TGTGCCAGCATCGGGCGGAGCTCCTACAATGAGCAGTTCTTC. This encodes CASIGRSSYNEQFF.